These 18 T cell receptor beta chains originate from one sample sequenced in a study of T cells in Graves' hyperthyroidism and ophthalmopathy. Amplification of TCR beta CDR3 regions was performed using RNA transcripts as template. TCR CDR3 underwent first-round RT-PCR with the HTBI primer set. One entry per CDR3 protein, called by TCRdb with MiXCR from the multiplex PCR reads. Among under 350,000 distinct CDR3 sequences listed, about an eighth were seen once. The sequenced sample consisted of blood. The receptor source for this set is a woman aged 40 to 49 with Graves' hyperthyroidism.

Only a few counts were recorded for this clonotype. V and J are TRBV10-2 and TRBJ2-7, with 12 nucleotides matching TRBD2. V was clipped by 7 bases and J by 7 bases; unmatched bases: 8. CDR1 is WSHSY, CDR2 SAAADI, per germline. This CDR3 has 14 residues. Here the CDR3 reads CASMASGRGSEQYF. CDR3 nucleotides: TGCGCCAGCATGGCTAGCGGGAGGGGCTCAGAGCAGTACTTC.

This clonotype was seen many times. The chain recombines TRBV18 with TRBJ1-2; 9 bases fit TRBD1. The CDR3 is 13 residues long. Germline V lookup: CDR1 KGHSH, CDR2 LQKENI. V lost 3 bases to trimming and J lost 6 bases; unmatched junction nucleotides: 2. CDR3 sequence (DNA): TGTGCCAGCTCACCCGGGACAGGGCATGGCTACACCTTC. Its translation is CASSPGTGHGYTF.

The chain links TRBV18 to TRBJ2-5; either TRBD1 or TRBD2 may supply D (5 bases each). Trimming took 3 bases from V and 7 from J, leaving 21 bases between them. The CDR3 has 16 amino acids. CDR1 is KGHSH, CDR2 LQKENI, per germline. The CDR3 protein is CASSPFGTDSSGTQYF. The CDR3 nucleotides read TGTGCCAGCTCACCCTTTGGGACGGATTCTTCGGGGACCCAGTACTTC.

This clonotype has ten or more counts. The chain couples TRBV11-2 to TRBJ2-1; 7 positions match TRBD2. Germline CDR1 is SGHAT and CDR2 is FQNNGV. This CDR3 spans 16 amino acids. V gave up 1 base and J gave up 2 bases; unmatched junction bases: 5. As DNA, the CDR3 is TGTGCCAGCAGCTTAGCTCCGGCGGGAGCCTACAATGAGCAGTTCTTC. Translation gives CASSLAPAGAYNEQFF.

This clonotype showed up many times. The V gene is TRBV28, the J gene TRBJ1-6; 10 positions agree with TRBD1. CDR1 and CDR2 from the germline V gene are MDHEN and SYDVKM. V lost 7 bases and J lost 9; bases outside the gene matches: 9. The CDR3 totals 15 residues. The CDR3 here is CASNVPGQGFSPLHF. The DNA for the CDR3 is TGTGCCAGCAATGTTCCGGGACAGGGGTTTTCACCCCTCCACTTT.

This clonotype has a single count. The rearrangement joins TRBV5-1 to TRBJ2-2; D perhaps matches TRBD2 (6 bases). Germline values: CDR1 SGHRS, CDR2 YFSETQ. The CDR3 runs to 16 residues. Trimming left V 4 bases short and J 5 bases short, with 18 bases between. CDR3 region: CASSPTPGLFTGELFF. CDR3 in DNA: TGCGCCAGCAGCCCCACCCCGGGACTCTTTACCGGGGAGCTGTTTTTT.

This clonotype occurred a few times. The genes are TRBV29-1 and TRBJ2-2; TRBD2 matches 8 bases. The V gene's germline CDR1 is SQVTM and CDR2 ANQGSEA. Trimming at V came to 5 bases and at J to 3 bases, leaving 5 bases not matched to a gene. The CDR3 consists of 14 residues. The CDR3 protein is CSVKAGADTGELFF. CDR3 DNA: TGCAGCGTTAAAGCGGGAGCGGACACCGGGGAGCTGTTTTTT.

The gene calls are TRBV24-1 and TRBJ1-2, with D unresolved. Trimming removed 9 bases from V and 2 bases from J, with 18 bases in between. The CDR3 contains 15 residues. CDR1 is KGHDR and CDR2 is SFDVKD in the germline V gene. The CDR3 bases are TGTGCCACCCGCCGGAGAGCTACAGCGAACTATGGCTACACCTTC. The encoded protein is CATRRRATANYGYTF.

The chain joins TRBV14 to TRBJ2-7, with TRBD2 identical over 7 bases. Germline CDR1 SGHDN, CDR2 FVKESK. This CDR3 comprises 15 residues. Germline trimming cut 1 base from V and 3 bases from J; bases unmatched to any gene: 6. The CDR3 DNA reads TGTGCCAGCAGCCAAGGGGACTACCTCATCTACGAGCAGTACTTC. Its protein is CASSQGDYLIYEQYF. The full variable domain, completed using reference TRBV14 and TRBJ2-7, is EAGVTQFPSHSVIEKGQTVTLRCDPISGHDNLYWYRRVMGKEIKFLLHFVKESKQDESGMPNNRFLAERTGGTYSTLKVQPAELEDSGVYFCASSQGDYLIYEQYFGPGTRLTVT.

A word on this clonotype: A single base separates this from a much larger clone, so it may be a read error. The gene calls are TRBV5-5 and TRBJ1-6; D unclear. The V end was cut by 4 bases, the J end by 0 bases, with 11 bases between. CDR3 length equals 16 residues. Germline lookup yields CDR1 SGHKS and CDR2 YYEKEE (reference sequence). CDR3 bases: TGTGCCAGCAGCCTCCGGGAGAGCTCCTATAATTCACCCCTCCACTTT. Protein: CASSLRESSYNSPLHF.

The chain is built from TRBV4-1 and TRBJ2-5; D is unclear. The germline gives CDR1 MGHRA, CDR2 YSYEKL. Trimming pared 4 bases from V and 2 bases from J, leaving 11 bases between. The CDR3 runs 14 residues. The CDR3 DNA sequence: TGCGCCAGCAGCCCCCAAGACTCTCAAGAGACCCAGTACTTC. Protein: CASSPQDSQETQYF.

This clonotype appeared many times. The chain is built from TRBV20-1 and TRBJ2-5; 7 positions agree with TRBD2. This CDR3 is 15 amino acids long. Germline loops: CDR1 DFQATT, CDR2 SNEGSKA (reference sequence). The trim removed 4 bases at V and 5 bases at J, leaving 13 bases unmatched. Here the CDR3 reads CSANPTGGSHETQYF. In DNA form, the CDR3 reads TGCAGTGCTAACCCCACCGGCGGGAGCCATGAGACCCAGTACTTC.

This clonotype was observed at least ten times. V is TRBV30 and J is TRBJ1-3, with 7 bases lining up with TRBD1. Germline assignment: CDR1 GTSNPN and CDR2 SVGIG (reference sequence). The CDR3 runs to 12 residues. Unmatched junction bases numbered 4, after V lost 1 base and J lost 10 bases. CDR3 nucleotide sequence: TGTGCCTGGAGTGCCGACAGGGAAACCATATATTTT. Its translation: CAWSADRETIYF.

At least ten counts were recorded for this clonotype. This chain connects TRBV11-1 to TRBJ1-1; D not certain. Per the germline V gene, CDR1 is SGHAT and CDR2 is FQDESV (reference sequence). The CDR3 loop spans 13 amino acids. Between the trimmed V and J ends, which lost 5 bases and 1 base, there was a span of 8 bases. The CDR3 is CASSIKRNTEAFF. DNA of the CDR3: TGTGCCAGCAGCATAAAACGGAACACTGAAGCTTTCTTT.

This clonotype appeared once. This chain joins TRBV2 and TRBJ1-1; D possibly corresponds to TRBD1 (5 bases). CDR1 and CDR2 (germline): SNHLY, FYNNEI. The CDR3 is made up of 11 amino acids. V was shortened by 7 bases and J by 7 bases, with 10 bases between the two germline ends. CDR3: CASKGVLEAFF. CDR3 DNA sequence: TGTGCCAGCAAAGGGGTACTTGAAGCTTTCTTT.

The chain is built from TRBV6-2 or TRBV6-3 and TRBJ2-1, with D uncertain. Germline CDR1 is MNHEY and CDR2 is SVGEGT. CDR3 length: 16 amino acids. Trimming left V 2 bases short and J 1 base short, with 12 bases between. CDR3 in amino acids: CASSYGGGSSYNEQFF. CDR3 DNA: TGTGCCAGCAGTTACGGTGGCGGATCGTCCTACAATGAGCAGTTCTTC.

This clonotype was recorded at least ten times. The rearrangement uses TRBV2 and TRBJ2-5; D could derive from TRBD1 or TRBD2 (6 bases each). V was cut by 7 bases and J by 5 bases, with 14 bases left in between. The length of the CDR3 is 13 residues. Looked up from germline, CDR1 is SNHLY and CDR2 is FYNNEI. The CDR3, as DNA: TGTGCCAGCACTAGACAGGAGGGGGAGACCCAGTACTTC. It specifies CASTRQEGETQYF.

This clonotype was recorded many times. This chain's CDR3 is CASRVAGGPTDTQYF. DNA for the CDR3: TGTGCCAGCAGGGTAGCGGGAGGGCCAACAGATACGCAGTATTTT. V usage is TRBV2 and J usage is TRBJ2-3; 11 bases match TRBD2. The CDR3 is made up of 15 amino acids. In germline, CDR1 is SNHLY, CDR2 FYNNEI. V shed 6 bases and J 3 bases; nucleotides not matched to a gene: 5.